This TCR beta chain was obtained from a study of response to subunit inactivated influenza vaccine (dated by TCRdb to 2016 to 2019). A note on the overall study: Deep quantitative T cell receptor repertoire profiling was used in the study to track responses to a trivalent subunit inactivated influenza vaccine.

General conclusions and limits of the study: According to the authors, only a limited number of new T cells may be recruited by each seasonal influenza vaccination.

Library preparation was by RT-PCR. The run used an Illumina HiSeq 2500. TCRdb trimmed the raw reads at Q25, called clones with MiXCR and kept productive beta chains. One record per CDR3 amino acid sequence lists the most common genes and DNA. For this sample the table gives roughly 650,000 distinct CDR3 sequences, of which about 15% were detected only once. Around 7.6% of the sample is in the top ten clones. This clonotype was found many times. Its cognate antigen has yet to be identified. No base qualities exist here, and no much larger clone lies one base off it. The V end gives up 3 bases and the J end 6 bases, leaving 4 bases in the junction not matched to a gene. The CDR3 measures 14 amino acids from cysteine to phenylalanine. Kept here is only the CDR3 DNA, which spans 42 bases and is read in frame from base 1. As encoded in the germline V gene (reference sequence), CDR1 is DFQATT while CDR2 is SNEGSKA.

The chain is encoded by TRBV20-1 joined to TRBJ1-6; 8 bases in the middle match TRBD1. This material consisted of PBMCs from blood, taken approximately 15 days before vaccination. This receptor was taken from a man aged 50 to 60 who received an inactivated influenza vaccine. Donor details come from another sample of the same person, matched by shared clones. CDR3 reads: CSASPTGGNSPLHF. The DNA sequence is as follows: TGCAGTGCTAGCCCCACAGGGGGTAATTCACCCCTCCACTTT.